This T cell receptor (beta chain) was identified during a study of T-cell memory formation after mild COVID-19 (dated by TCRdb to the early 2020s). Regarding the complete study: Most TCR sequence clusters were specific to one of the two donors. Two young, previously healthy adult volunteers made up the cohort, one male and one female. In a couple of donors, T-cell clones that expanded and contracted after mild COVID-19 were tracked by sequencing TCRalpha and TCRbeta repertoires over time.

This clonotype was observed a few times. The specificity of this receptor is unknown. Base qualities are not provided; no much larger clone lies one nucleotide away. Ficoll-Paque density gradient centrifugation was used to isolate PBMCs. On the study overall, not on this receptor specifically: Contracting CD4+ clones were found mainly in CM and EM memory subsets, while CD8+ clones were enriched in EMRA. Only two mild cases were covered in the study, and larger cohorts including severe cases with pre-infection samples were considered necessary. Balanced CD4/CD8 phenotypes were observed for clones contracting from day 15 to 85, whereas a bias towards CD4+ was observed for a second wave of clones expanding from day 15 to 37. Whether the second-wave clones peaking on day 37 were SARS-CoV-2 specific was not confirmed. Some responding clones were detected in pre-infection memory, suggesting pre-existing cross-reactive memory T cells joined the SARS-CoV-2 response.

The CDR3 has 13 amino acids, counting the end cysteine and phenylalanine. Left in the record is the CDR3 DNA by itself, 39 bases read in frame from the first base. Trimming accounts for 5 bases at V and 6 bases at J, while the number of junction bases matched to no gene is 4. Reading the germline V gene (reference sequence) gives CDR1 LNHDA and CDR2 SQIVND. Sequenced using an Illumina NovaSeq 6000. cDNA libraries for TCRalpha and TCRbeta were prepared by 5'RACE using constant-segment primers, with sample barcodes and unique molecular identifiers added. Trizol reagent was used to extract RNA from every sample. Library amplification was performed in two PCR steps, and a second sample barcode and Illumina TruSeq adapters were introduced in the second step. Sequencing of libraries was performed on an Illumina NovaSeq with 2 x 150 bp paired-end reads. The original methods were these. The reads were demultiplexed and collapsed into UMI-guided consensus sequences using migec v1.2.7. With mixcr v2.1.11, UMI consensuses were aligned to TRA and TRB V and J templates and assembled into clonotypes. A clonotype was counted as expanded or contracted only when both edgeR and NoisET called the clonotype significant, with the noise models trained on biological replicates. For edgeR calls, the thresholds were a false discovery rate-adjusted p below 0.01 and a log2 fold-change of 1. As an exploratory analysis of dynamics, PCA with hierarchical clustering was applied to max-normalized trajectories of the 1000 most abundant clonotypes. Separately sequenced CD4+ and CD8+ repertoires were used to assign the CD4 or CD8 phenotype of responding clones. TCRdb trimmed public reads at Q25 via fastp, called clones via MiXCR and kept in-frame beta chains. Under each unique CDR3 protein, matching rows form one entry showing the most common genes and DNA. The V and J calls were determined by TCRdb, not by the authors. The sample contains roughly 170,000 distinct CDR3 sequences, around 20% of them found a single time. The top ten constitute roughly 4.3% of the sample.

The V gene is TRBV19 and the J gene is TRBJ1-5; 7 central nucleotides agree with TRBD1. This clonotype originated in a man younger than 35 who had mild COVID-19 (a few samples of this study predate the infection). The sample titles of this study are shuffled in the database, so cell type and time point are left out; the donor was told from shared clones. Sequenced sample: PBMCs or a T cell subset sorted from them (not recorded which). The CDR3 in this case is CASSWAGGQPQHF. Here is the DNA: TGTGCCAGTAGTTGGGCAGGGGGTCAGCCCCAGCATTTT.